Listed here are 10 T cell receptor beta chains from one sample, sequenced in a study of identical twins. MiXCR, applied by TCRdb to the 5' RACE reads, yields one record per CDR3 protein. The sample shows 500,000 to 650,000 distinct CDR3 sequences, around 20% of them seen only once. A further study also used this sample, focusing on yellow fever vaccine responses in identical twins.

The sequenced sample consisted of CD4+ T cells sorted from blood. Source of these receptors: a young woman in good health.

This chain links TRBV7-9 with TRBJ2-2; possible D gene TRBD1, 6 bases. The germline CDR1 and CDR2 sequences are SEHNR and FQNEAQ (reference sequence). With 5 bases removed from V and 4 bases from J, the gap between germline ends came to 14 bases. The CDR3 has 15 amino acids. Here the CDR3 reads CASSRAQGPTGELFF. CDR3 sequence (DNA): TGTGCCAGCAGCCGTGCACAGGGTCCCACCGGGGAGCTGTTTTTT.

V and J are TRBV20-1 and TRBJ2-3; 7 bases agree with TRBD2. The CDR3 sequence is 13 residues long. Trimming removed 1 base from V and 5 bases from J; junction bases left unmatched: 3. Germline V gives CDR1 DFQATT, CDR2 SNEGSKA (reference sequence). CDR3 amino acids: CSARAGGKDTQYF. The CDR3 nucleotides read TGCAGTGCTAGAGCGGGAGGTAAAGATACGCAGTATTTT.

This clonotype was observed a handful of times. This sequence joins TRBV28 and TRBJ2-4; D is uncertain. The CDR3 contains 13 residues. Germline V CDR1 and CDR2: MDHEN, SYDVKM. V shed 6 bases and J shed 7 bases, with 13 bases lying between them. DNA of the CDR3: TGTGCCAGCAGACTGGACGGTGGGAACATTCAGTACTTC. Encoded protein: CASRLDGGNIQYF.

This clonotype was counted a few times. The CDR3 is CASKLAGGDETQYF. The DNA of the CDR3 is TGTGCCAGCAAACTAGCGGGAGGTGATGAGACCCAGTACTTC. The chain uses TRBV6-1 and TRBJ2-5, with 12 bases that match TRBD2. This CDR3 contains 14 residues. The germline V gene has CDR1 MNHNS and CDR2 SASEGT. V dropped 7 bases and J dropped 5; count of bases not matched to a gene: 5.

This clonotype has just a few counts. This sequence joins TRBV27 and TRBJ2-2; D remains ambiguous. Germline-derived CDR1 and CDR2 are MNHEY and SMNVEV (reference sequence). This CDR3 has 19 amino acids. V shed 2 bases and J shed 3 bases, with 22 bases lying between them. The DNA of the CDR3 is TGTGCCAGCAGTTTACTACGGCTATTCAACTCTGGGGACACCGGGGAGCTGTTTTTT. It yields the protein CASSLLRLFNSGDTGELFF.

This clonotype has a handful of counts. The chain links TRBV5-1 to TRBJ2-5; D ambiguous. Looked up from germline, CDR1 is SGHRS and CDR2 is YFSETQ. The germline V and J ends were trimmed by 3 bases and 2 bases, with 14 bases remaining between them. The CDR3 length is 15 residues. The DNA for the CDR3 is TGCGCCAGCAGCTCTGGACCCTTTCCTCAAGAGACCCAGTACTTC. Translating gives CASSSGPFPQETQYF. The whole variable domain, remainder taken from reference TRBV5-1 and TRBJ2-5, is KAGVTQTPRYLIKTRGQQVTLSCSPISGHRSVSWYQQTPGQGLQFLFEYFSETQRNKGNFPGRFSGRQFSNSRSEMNVSTLELGDSALYLCASSSGPFPQETQYFGPGTRLLVL.

The gene calls are TRBV20-1 and TRBJ2-1; 11 nucleotides match TRBD2. J lost 0 bases, V lost 3 bases, and 10 bases had no gene match. CDR3 length: 18 amino acids. The germline gives CDR1 DFQATT, CDR2 SNEGSKA (reference sequence). The CDR3 is CSASPRLAGKSSYNEQFF. The CDR3 DNA sequence: TGCAGTGCTAGTCCGAGACTAGCGGGGAAGTCCTCCTACAATGAGCAGTTCTTC.

There are a few counts of this clonotype. The chain joins TRBV28 to TRBJ1-1; tentatively, D is TRBD1 (6 bases). This CDR3 has 15 residues. V lost 7 bases, J lost 5 bases, and 20 bases lay in between. The germline CDR1 and CDR2 sequences are MDHEN and SYDVKM. Written as DNA, the CDR3 is TGTGCCAGCACCCCCGGGGGGGGGGCGCCGACTGAAGCTTTCTTT. Amino acids: CASTPGGGAPTEAFF.

This clonotype came up a few times. The chain carries TRBV15 and TRBJ1-1, with a weak D call TRBD1 (6 bases). Germline V gene lookup returns CDR1 LNHNV and CDR2 YYDKDF (reference sequence). This CDR3 has 14 amino acids. V was shortened by 8 bases and J by 1 base, with 14 bases between the two germline ends. The CDR3 region is CATRRGLENTEAFF. The DNA of the CDR3 is TGTGCCACCCGTCGGGGGCTGGAGAACACTGAAGCTTTCTTT.

This chain uses TRBV2 with TRBJ2-1; maybe TRBD1 (5 bases). There are 14 residues in the CDR3. The ends were cut back, 6 bases at V and 7 bases at J, with 16 bases in the middle. The germline V gene encodes CDR1 SNHLY and CDR2 FYNNEI. Here the CDR3 DNA reads TGTGCCAGCAGCTGGGGCAGGCTGAGGAATGAGCAGTTCTTC. Translation gives CASSWGRLRNEQFF. The full variable domain, its missing parts supplied by reference TRBV2 and TRBJ2-1, is EPEVTQTPSHQVTQMGQEVILRCVPISNHLYFYWYRQILGQKVEFLVSFYNNEISEKSEIFDDQFSVERPDGSNFTLKIRSTKLEDSAMYFCASSWGRLRNEQFFGPGTRLTVL.